The 3 T cell receptor beta chains reported below all come from one sample, sequenced in a study of identical twins. TCRdb analysed the 5' RACE reads with MiXCR anew, one entry per CDR3 protein. The sample includes 200,000 to 250,000 distinct CDR3 sequences, about 12% of them seen just once. This same sample was also part of a study on yellow fever vaccine responses in identical twins.

The sequencing sample was made of memory (CD45RO+) T cells sorted from blood. The receptors were gathered from a woman aged 18 to 35 in good health.

This clonotype was counted a few times. The chain uses TRBV20-1 and TRBJ2-2; 7 bases agree with TRBD1. Trimming at V came to 3 bases and at J to 4 bases, leaving 2 bases not matched to a gene. The length of the CDR3 is 13 residues. Germline V CDR1 and CDR2: DFQATT, SNEGSKA (reference sequence). This CDR3 reads CSASAGGTGELFF. The CDR3 coding sequence is TGCAGTGCTAGCGCAGGGGGCACCGGGGAGCTGTTTTTT.

The V and J genes are TRBV27 and TRBJ2-7; TRBD2 matches 7 bases. Germline V gene data show CDR1 as MNHEY and CDR2 as SMNVEV (reference sequence). V shed 8 bases and J 2 bases; nucleotides not matched to a gene: 9. The CDR3 has 14 residues. The CDR3 nucleotides are TGTGCCAGCTGGGGGGGGGAAGCCCCCTACGAGCAGTACTTC. Translated, it gives CASWGGEAPYEQYF.

The gene calls are TRBV6-7 and TRBJ2-1; D is unresolved. TRBV6-7 is recorded as an ORF, its role being uncertain. CDR3 length: 13 residues. Between the trimmed V and J ends, which lost 6 bases and 3 bases, there was a span of 9 bases. The chain's CDR3 is CASRPSDYNEQFF. The CDR3 DNA sequence: TGTGCCAGCAGACCCTCAGACTACAATGAGCAGTTCTTC.